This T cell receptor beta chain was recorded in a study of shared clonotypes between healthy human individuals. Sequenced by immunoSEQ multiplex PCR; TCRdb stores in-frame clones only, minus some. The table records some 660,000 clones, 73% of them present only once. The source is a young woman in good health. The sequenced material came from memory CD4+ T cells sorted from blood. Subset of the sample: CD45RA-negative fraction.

For the CDR3, the DNA is TGTGCCAGCAGGCGGACAGGGGGAAGGGAGCAGTACTTC. As protein: CASRRTGGREQYF. The rearrangement links TRBV7-8 to TRBJ2-7, with TRBD1 matching 10 bases. With V trimmed by 6 bases and J by 7 bases, 6 bases remained unmatched. The germline V gene has CDR1 SGHVS and CDR2 FQNEAQ. The CDR3 is made up of 13 amino acids.